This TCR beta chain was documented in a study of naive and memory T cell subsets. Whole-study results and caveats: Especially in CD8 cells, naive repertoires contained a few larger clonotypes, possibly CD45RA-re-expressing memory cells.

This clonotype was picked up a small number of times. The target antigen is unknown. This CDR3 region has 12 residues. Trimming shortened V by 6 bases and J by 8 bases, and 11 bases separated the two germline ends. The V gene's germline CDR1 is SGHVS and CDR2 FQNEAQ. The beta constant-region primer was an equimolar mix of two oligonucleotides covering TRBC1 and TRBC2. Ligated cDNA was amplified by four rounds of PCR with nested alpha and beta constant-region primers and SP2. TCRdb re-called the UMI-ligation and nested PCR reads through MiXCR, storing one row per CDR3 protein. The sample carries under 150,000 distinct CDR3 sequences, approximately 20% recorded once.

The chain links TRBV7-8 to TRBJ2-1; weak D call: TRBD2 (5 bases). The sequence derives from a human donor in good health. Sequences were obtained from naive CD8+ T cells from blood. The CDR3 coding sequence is TGTGCCAGCAGTGTACCCGGGGATGAGCAGTTCTTC. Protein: CASSVPGDEQFF.